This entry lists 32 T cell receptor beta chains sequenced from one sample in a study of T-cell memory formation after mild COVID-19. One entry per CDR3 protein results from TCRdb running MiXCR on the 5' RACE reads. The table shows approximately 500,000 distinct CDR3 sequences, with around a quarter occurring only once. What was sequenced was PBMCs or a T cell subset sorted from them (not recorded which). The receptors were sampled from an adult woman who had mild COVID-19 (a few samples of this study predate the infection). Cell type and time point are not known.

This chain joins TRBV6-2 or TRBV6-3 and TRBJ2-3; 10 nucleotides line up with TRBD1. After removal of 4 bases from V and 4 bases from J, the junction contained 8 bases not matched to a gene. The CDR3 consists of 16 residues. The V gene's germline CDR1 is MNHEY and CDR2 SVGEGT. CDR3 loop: CASSSLPGQGPDTQYF. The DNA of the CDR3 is TGTGCCAGCAGTTCCCTACCGGGACAGGGGCCAGATACGCAGTATTTT.

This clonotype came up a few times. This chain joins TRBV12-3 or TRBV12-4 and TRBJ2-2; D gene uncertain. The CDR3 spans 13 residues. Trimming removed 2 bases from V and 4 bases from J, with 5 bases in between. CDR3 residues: CASSLLSTGELFF. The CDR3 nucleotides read TGTGCCAGCAGTTTACTAAGCACCGGGGAGCTGTTTTTT.

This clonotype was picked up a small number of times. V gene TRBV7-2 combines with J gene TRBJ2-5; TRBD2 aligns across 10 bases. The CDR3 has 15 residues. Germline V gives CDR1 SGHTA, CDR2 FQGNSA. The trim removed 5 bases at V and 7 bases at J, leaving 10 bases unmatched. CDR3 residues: CASSGSLAGAATQYF. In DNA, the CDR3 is TGTGCCAGCAGCGGAAGTCTAGCGGGAGCTGCGACCCAGTACTTC.

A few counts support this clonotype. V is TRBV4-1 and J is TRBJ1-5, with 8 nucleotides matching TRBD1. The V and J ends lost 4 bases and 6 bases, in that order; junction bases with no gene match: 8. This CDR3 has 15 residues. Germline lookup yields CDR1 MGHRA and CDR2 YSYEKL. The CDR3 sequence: CASSLLNGQGQPQHF. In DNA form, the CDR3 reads TGCGCCAGCAGCCTGCTCAATGGACAGGGTCAGCCCCAGCATTTT.

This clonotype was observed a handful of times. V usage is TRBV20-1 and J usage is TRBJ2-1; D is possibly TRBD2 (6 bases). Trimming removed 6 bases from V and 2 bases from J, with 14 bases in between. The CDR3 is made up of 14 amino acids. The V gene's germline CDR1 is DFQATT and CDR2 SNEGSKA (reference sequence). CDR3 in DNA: TGCAGTGCCCCTAAAGGAGGGACCTACAATGAGCAGTTCTTC. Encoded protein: CSAPKGGTYNEQFF.

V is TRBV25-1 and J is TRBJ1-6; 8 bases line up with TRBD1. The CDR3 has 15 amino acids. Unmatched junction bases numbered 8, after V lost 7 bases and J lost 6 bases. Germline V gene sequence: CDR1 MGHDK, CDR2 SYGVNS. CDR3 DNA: TGTGCCAGCACCACCTATGGACAGGGTAATTCACCCCTCCACTTT. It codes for CASTTYGQGNSPLHF. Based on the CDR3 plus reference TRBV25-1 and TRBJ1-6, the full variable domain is EADIYQTPRYLVIGTGKKITLECSQTMGHDKMYWYQQDPGMELHLIHYSYGVNSTEKGDLSSESTVSRIRTEHFPLTLESARPSHTSQYLCASTTYGQGNSPLHFGNGTRLTVT.

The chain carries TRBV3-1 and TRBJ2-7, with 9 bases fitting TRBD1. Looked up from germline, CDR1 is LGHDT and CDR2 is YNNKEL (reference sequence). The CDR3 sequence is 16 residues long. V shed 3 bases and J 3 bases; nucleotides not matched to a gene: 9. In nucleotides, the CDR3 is TGTGCCAGCAGCCATTTTTCCGGGACAGGGTACTACGAGCAGTACTTC. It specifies CASSHFSGTGYYEQYF.

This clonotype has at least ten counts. Here the CDR3 DNA reads TGTGCCAGCAGTAGAAAGCGGGAGGGTCACAATGAGCAGTTCTTC. This codes for CASSRKREGHNEQFF. The genes are TRBV12-3 or TRBV12-4 and TRBJ2-1, with TRBD2 identical over 10 bases. V was pared by 5 bases and J by 5 bases, with 6 bases of the junction left unmatched. The CDR3 loop spans 15 amino acids.

In DNA, the CDR3 is TGTGCCACCAGTGAGGGACAGAGTTTTTGGGATGAGCAGTTCTTC. Encoded protein: CATSEGQSFWDEQFF. This chain links TRBV24-1 with TRBJ2-1, with 7 bases matching TRBD1. CDR3 length equals 15 residues. Per the germline V gene, CDR1 is KGHDR and CDR2 is SFDVKD. Germline trimming cut 4 bases from V and 8 bases from J; bases unmatched to any gene: 10.

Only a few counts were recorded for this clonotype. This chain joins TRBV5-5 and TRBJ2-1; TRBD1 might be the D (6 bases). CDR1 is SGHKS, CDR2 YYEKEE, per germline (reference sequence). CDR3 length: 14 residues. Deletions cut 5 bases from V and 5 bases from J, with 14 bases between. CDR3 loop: CASRLRDTNNEQFF. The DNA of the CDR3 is TGTGCCAGCAGATTACGGGACACTAACAATGAGCAGTTCTTC.

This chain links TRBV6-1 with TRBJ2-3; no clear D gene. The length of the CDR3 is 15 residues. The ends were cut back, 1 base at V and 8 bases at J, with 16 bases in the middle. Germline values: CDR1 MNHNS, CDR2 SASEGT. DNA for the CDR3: TGTGCCAGCAGTGAAGTTAAATTAGATAACCCTACGCAGTATTTT. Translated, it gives CASSEVKLDNPTQYF.

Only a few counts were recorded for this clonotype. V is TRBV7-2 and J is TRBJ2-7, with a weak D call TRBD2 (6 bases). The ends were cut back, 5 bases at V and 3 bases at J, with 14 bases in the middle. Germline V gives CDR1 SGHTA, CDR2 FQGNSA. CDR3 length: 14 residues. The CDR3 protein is CASSTGGVSYEQYF. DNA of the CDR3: TGTGCCAGCAGCACCGGGGGAGTCAGCTACGAGCAGTACTTC.

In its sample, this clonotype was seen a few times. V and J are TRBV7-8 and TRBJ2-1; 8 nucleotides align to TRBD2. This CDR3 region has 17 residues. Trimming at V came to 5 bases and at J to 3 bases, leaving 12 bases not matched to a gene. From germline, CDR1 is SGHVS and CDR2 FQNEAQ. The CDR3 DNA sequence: TGTGCCAGCAGCCTGAAAGGGGGGAGCGGGAGCTACAATGAGCAGTTCTTC. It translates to CASSLKGGSGSYNEQFF.

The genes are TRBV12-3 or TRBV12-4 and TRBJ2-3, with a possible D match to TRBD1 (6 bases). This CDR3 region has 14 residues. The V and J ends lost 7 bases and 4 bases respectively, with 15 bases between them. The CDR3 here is CASMAWGQADTQYF. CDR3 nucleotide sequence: TGTGCCAGCATGGCCTGGGGACAAGCAGATACGCAGTATTTT.

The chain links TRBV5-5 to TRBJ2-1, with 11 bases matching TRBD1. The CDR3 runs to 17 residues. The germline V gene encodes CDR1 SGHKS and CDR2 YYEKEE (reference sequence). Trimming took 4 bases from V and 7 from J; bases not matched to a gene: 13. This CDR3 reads CASSVSPGTGGFNEQFF. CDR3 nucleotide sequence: TGTGCCAGCAGCGTTTCCCCCGGGACAGGGGGTTTTAATGAGCAGTTCTTC.

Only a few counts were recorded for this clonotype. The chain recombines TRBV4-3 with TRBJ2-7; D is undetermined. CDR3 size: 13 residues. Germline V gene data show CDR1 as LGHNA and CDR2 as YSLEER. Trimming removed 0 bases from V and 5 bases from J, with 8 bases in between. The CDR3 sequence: CASSQDRSNEQYF. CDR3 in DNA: TGCGCCAGCAGCCAAGATAGGAGTAACGAGCAGTACTTC.

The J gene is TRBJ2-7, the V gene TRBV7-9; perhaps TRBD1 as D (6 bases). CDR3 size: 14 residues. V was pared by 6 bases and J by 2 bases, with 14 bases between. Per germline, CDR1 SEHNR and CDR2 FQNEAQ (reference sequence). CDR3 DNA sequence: TGTGCCAGCAGTTCTACAGGGTCGACCTACGAGCAGTACTTC. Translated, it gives CASSSTGSTYEQYF.

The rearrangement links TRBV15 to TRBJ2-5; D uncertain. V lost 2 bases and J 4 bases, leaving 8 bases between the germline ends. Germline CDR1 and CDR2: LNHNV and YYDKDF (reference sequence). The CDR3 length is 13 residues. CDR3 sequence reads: CATSRPTRETQYF. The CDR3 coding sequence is TGTGCCACCAGCAGACCCACTCGAGAGACCCAGTACTTC.

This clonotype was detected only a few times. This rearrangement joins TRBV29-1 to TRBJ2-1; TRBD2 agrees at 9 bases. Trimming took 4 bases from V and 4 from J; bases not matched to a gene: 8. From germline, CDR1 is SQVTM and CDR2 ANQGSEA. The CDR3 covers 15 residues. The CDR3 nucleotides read TGCAGCGTTGCCCAGAAGGCGGGAGGGTACAATGAGCAGTTCTTC. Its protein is CSVAQKAGGYNEQFF.

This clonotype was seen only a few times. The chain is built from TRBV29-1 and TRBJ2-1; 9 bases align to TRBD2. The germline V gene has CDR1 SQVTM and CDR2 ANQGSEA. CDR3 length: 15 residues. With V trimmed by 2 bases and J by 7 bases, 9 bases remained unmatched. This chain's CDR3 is CSVEWGGLAGNEQFF. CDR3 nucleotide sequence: TGCAGCGTTGAATGGGGAGGGCTAGCGGGAAATGAGCAGTTCTTC.

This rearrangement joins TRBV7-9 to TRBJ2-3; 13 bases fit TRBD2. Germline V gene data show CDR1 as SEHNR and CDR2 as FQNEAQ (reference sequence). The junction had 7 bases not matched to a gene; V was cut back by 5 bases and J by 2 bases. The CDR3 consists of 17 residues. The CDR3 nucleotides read TGTGCCAGCAGCCCCGGGACTAGCGGGACGATCACAGATACGCAGTATTTT. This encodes CASSPGTSGTITDTQYF. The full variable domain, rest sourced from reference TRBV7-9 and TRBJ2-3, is DTGVSQNPRHKITKRGQNVTFRCDPISEHNRLYWYRQTLGQGPEFLTYFQNEAQLEKSRLLSDRFSAERPKGSFSTLEIQRTEQGDSAMYLCASSPGTSGTITDTQYFGPGTRLTVL.

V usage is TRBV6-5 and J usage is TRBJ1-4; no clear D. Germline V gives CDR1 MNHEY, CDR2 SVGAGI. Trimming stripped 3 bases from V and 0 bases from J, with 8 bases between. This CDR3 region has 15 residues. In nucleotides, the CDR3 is TGTGCCAGCAGTTATGAACGGGCAACTAATGAAAAACTGTTTTTT. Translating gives CASSYERATNEKLFF.

DNA for the CDR3: TGTGCCAGCAGCTCTAGACTAGCGGGACACACAGATACGCAGTATTTT. Its protein is CASSSRLAGHTDTQYF. The genes are TRBV5-4 and TRBJ2-3; 11 nucleotides match TRBD2. This CDR3 is built from 16 residues. With V trimmed by 3 bases and J by 2 bases, 5 bases remained unmatched. Looked up from germline, CDR1 is SGHNT and CDR2 is YYREEE (reference sequence).

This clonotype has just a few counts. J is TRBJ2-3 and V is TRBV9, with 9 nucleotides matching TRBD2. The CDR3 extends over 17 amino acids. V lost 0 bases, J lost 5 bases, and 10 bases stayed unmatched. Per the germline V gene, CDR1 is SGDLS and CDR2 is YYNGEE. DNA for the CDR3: TGTGCCAGCAGCGTAGGGCTAGCGGGATATCTAGGAGATACGCAGTATTTT. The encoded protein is CASSVGLAGYLGDTQYF.

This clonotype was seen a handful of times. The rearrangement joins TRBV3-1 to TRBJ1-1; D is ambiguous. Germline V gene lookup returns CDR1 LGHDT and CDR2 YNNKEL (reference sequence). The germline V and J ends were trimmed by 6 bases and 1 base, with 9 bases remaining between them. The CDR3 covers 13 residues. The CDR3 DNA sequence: TGTGCCAGCAGTCCCGAACCGAACACTGAAGCTTTCTTT. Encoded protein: CASSPEPNTEAFF.

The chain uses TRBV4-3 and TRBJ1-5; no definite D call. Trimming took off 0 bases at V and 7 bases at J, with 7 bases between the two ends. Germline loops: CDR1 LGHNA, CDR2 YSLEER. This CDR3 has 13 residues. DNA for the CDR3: TGCGCCAGCAGCCAAGATCTCATACAGCCCCAGCATTTT. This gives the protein CASSQDLIQPQHF.

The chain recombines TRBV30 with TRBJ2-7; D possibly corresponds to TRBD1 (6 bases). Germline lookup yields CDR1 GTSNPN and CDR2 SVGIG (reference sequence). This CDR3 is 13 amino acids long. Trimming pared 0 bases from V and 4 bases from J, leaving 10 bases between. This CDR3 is CAWSVGHQYEQYF. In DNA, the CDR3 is TGTGCCTGGAGTGTGGGACACCAGTACGAGCAGTACTTC. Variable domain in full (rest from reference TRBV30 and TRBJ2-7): SQTIHQWPATLVQPVGSPLSLECTVEGTSNPNLYWYRQAAGRGLQLLFYSVGIGQISSEVPQNLSASRPQDRQFILSSKKLLLSDSGFYLCAWSVGHQYEQYFGPGTRLTVT.

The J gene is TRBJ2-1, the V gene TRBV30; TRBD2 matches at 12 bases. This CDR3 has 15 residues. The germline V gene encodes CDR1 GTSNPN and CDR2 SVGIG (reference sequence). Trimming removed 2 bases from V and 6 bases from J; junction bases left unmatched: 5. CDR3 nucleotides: TGTGCCTGGAGTTCTGGACTAGCGGGAATCAATGAGCAGTTCTTC. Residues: CAWSSGLAGINEQFF.

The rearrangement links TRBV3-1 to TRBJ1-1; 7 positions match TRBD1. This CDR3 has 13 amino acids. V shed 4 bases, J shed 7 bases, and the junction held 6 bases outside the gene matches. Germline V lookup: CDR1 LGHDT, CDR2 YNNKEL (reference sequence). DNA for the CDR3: TGTGCCAGCAGCCGGGGGACAGTGGGTGAAGCTTTCTTT. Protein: CASSRGTVGEAFF.

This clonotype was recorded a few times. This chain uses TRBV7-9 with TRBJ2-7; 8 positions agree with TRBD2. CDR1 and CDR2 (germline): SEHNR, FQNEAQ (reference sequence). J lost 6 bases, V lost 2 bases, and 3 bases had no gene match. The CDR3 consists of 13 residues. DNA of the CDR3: TGTGCCAGCAGCTTAAGCGGGAGTAGCGAGCAGTACTTC. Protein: CASSLSGSSEQYF.

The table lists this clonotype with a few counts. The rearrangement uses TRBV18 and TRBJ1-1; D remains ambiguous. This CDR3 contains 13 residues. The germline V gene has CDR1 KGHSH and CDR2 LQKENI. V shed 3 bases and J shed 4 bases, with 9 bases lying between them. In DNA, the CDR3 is TGTGCCAGCTCACCGGGTTGGGGCACTGAAGCTTTCTTT. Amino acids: CASSPGWGTEAFF.

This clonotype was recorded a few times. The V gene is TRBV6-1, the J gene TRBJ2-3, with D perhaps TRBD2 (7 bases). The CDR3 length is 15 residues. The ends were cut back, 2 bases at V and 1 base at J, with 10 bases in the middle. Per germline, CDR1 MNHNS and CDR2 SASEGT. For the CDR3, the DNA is TGTGCCAGCAGTGAACAAGGGGGGGGCACAGATACGCAGTATTTT. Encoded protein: CASSEQGGGTDTQYF.